This TCR beta chain was retrieved from a study of tumor-infiltrating lymphocytes in primary liver carcinoma. Study background: The patients presented with primary liver carcinoma, which was managed through surgical resection.

To note about this clonotype: Sequence at one end of the junction differs from germline and may be a read error.

The CDR3 is 16 amino acids. A primer matching the constant region was used to make TCR beta cDNA from approximately 520 ng of total RNA. Libraries of TCR beta came from three nested multiplex PCR rounds with slightly modified ARM-PCR. Researchers ran the first two PCR rounds for roughly 11 cycles each with TRBV1-TRBV30 forward primers and a C-beta reverse primer. TCRdb recomputed calls from the multiplex PCR reads with MiXCR, one row per CDR3 protein. The sample has roughly 180,000 distinct CDR3 sequences, over 50% seen once. Alongside blood RNA obtained from unsorted whole blood, germline DNA was also extracted.

This receptor was taken from a man aged 35 to 55 with primary liver carcinoma and hepatitis B virus infection. What was sequenced was peripheral blood. The gene calls are TRBV12-3 or TRBV12-4 and TRBJ2-2; tentatively, D is TRBD1 (6 bases). DNA for the CDR3: TGTGCCAGCAGTGTACAGGGTCGCGAGAACACCGGGGAGTTGTTTTTT. Amino acid sequence: CASSVQGRENTGELFF.